The next 9 T cell receptor beta chains were all read from a single sample in a study of identifying expanded T cells in peripheral blood. Measured with immunoSEQ multiplex PCR; TCRdb has only the in-frame clones, and not every one. Of about 78,000 clones in the sample, 70% to 90% were seen once. Sequences were obtained from blood. All receptors come from a person aged 18 to 70 in good health.

This chain uses TRBV2 with TRBJ2-2, with 11 nucleotides matching TRBD1. From germline, CDR1 is SNHLY and CDR2 FYNNEI. CDR3 length equals 15 residues. Germline trimming cut 6 bases from V and 6 bases from J; bases unmatched to any gene: 6. The CDR3 is CASRGTGGVSGELFF. CDR3 in DNA: TGTGCCAGCAGGGGGACAGGGGGGGTCTCCGGGGAGCTGTTTTTT.

V gene TRBV4-3 combines with J gene TRBJ1-1; D not certain. Germline V gene lookup returns CDR1 LGHNA and CDR2 YSLEER. The V and J ends lost 1 base and 3 bases respectively, with 21 bases between them. The CDR3 runs 18 residues. The DNA of the CDR3 is TGCGCCAGCAGCCAAGTTCCTCCCTCTGTCGAAGTGTACACTGAAGCTTTCTTT. Its protein is CASSQVPPSVEVYTEAFF.

This clone was seen a single time. The chain is built from TRBV19 and TRBJ2-7, with TRBD2 identical over 13 bases. With V trimmed by 4 bases and J by 4 bases, 4 bases remained unmatched. CDR1 is LNHDA and CDR2 is SQIVND in the germline V gene (reference sequence). The CDR3 runs to 15 residues. The CDR3 spells CASSRGLAGVYEQYF. The CDR3 region has the DNA TGTGCCAGTAGTAGAGGACTAGCGGGAGTATACGAGCAGTACTTC.

This clone occurred many times. This chain uses TRBV7-8 with TRBJ2-7, with 9 bases lining up with TRBD2. V was clipped by 8 bases and J by 7 bases; unmatched bases: 12. Germline CDR1 is SGHVS and CDR2 is FQNEAQ. This CDR3 spans 14 amino acids. CDR3 DNA sequence: TGTGCCAGCGCGTTAGCGGGAGCCTCTAGGGAGCAGTACTTC. Its translation: CASALAGASREQYF.

The V gene is TRBV27, the J gene TRBJ2-7, with D possibly TRBD1 on 6 matching bases. Germline CDR1 MNHEY, CDR2 SMNVEV (reference sequence). The length of the CDR3 is 13 residues. V was pared by 5 bases and J by 2 bases, with 10 bases between. The CDR3: CASSPGVPYEQYF. The CDR3 region has the DNA TGTGCCAGCAGTCCAGGGGTTCCCTACGAGCAGTACTTC.

V usage is TRBV7-9 and J usage is TRBJ2-1; 8 nucleotides agree with TRBD2. The V gene end was trimmed by 0 bases and the J gene end by 4 bases; junction bases not matched to a gene: 5. CDR3 length: 16 residues. Per germline, CDR1 SEHNR and CDR2 FQNEAQ (reference sequence). The DNA for the CDR3 is TGTGCCAGCAGCTTAGCGCGGGAGGCTGGGTACAATGAGCAGTTCTTC. Its translation: CASSLAREAGYNEQFF.

The gene calls are TRBV28 and TRBJ1-5, with 10 bases fitting TRBD1. Germline trimming cut 3 bases from V and 9 bases from J; bases unmatched to any gene: 8. The CDR3 spans 15 residues. Germline V gene data show CDR1 as MDHEN and CDR2 as SYDVKM. The CDR3 nucleotides read TGTGCCAGCAGTTTCGGGACAGGGGAATTACGGCCCCAGCATTTT. Residues: CASSFGTGELRPQHF.

This sequence joins TRBV28 and TRBJ2-7; maybe TRBD2 (6 bases). The CDR3 is 15 amino acids. Trimming took off 6 bases at V and 1 base at J, with 16 bases between the two ends. Germline V CDR1 and CDR2: MDHEN, SYDVKM. The CDR3 nucleotides read TGTGCCAGCAGCATACTAGCAATTAGGTCCTACGAGCAGTACTTC. It specifies CASSILAIRSYEQYF.

DNA for the CDR3: TGTGCCATCATGAAGGGTCCTAGCTCCTACAATGAGCAGTTCTTC. This codes for CAIMKGPSSYNEQFF. The chain joins TRBV10-3 to TRBJ2-1; D is uncertain. CDR1 and CDR2 from the germline V gene are ENHRY and SYGVKD. The germline V and J ends were trimmed by 7 bases and 0 bases, with 13 bases remaining between them. The CDR3 runs 15 residues.